This TCR beta chain was sequenced during a study of T and B cells in COVID-19 patients. The V and J ends lost 8 bases and 0 bases respectively, with 16 bases between them. CDR3 length: 15 amino acids. The germline V gene encodes CDR1 ENHRY and CDR2 SYGVKD. Multiplex PCR with BIOMED2 TRB-A/B primer pools amplified TRB rearrangements. TCRdb redid the calling of the multiplex PCR reads with MiXCR, one entry per CDR3 protein. Here the sample spans roughly 15,000 distinct CDR3 sequences, 25% to 35% being singletons. TRB was amplified from about 250-500 ng of blood genomic DNA. The sample taken for sequencing was blood. This rearrangement joins TRBV10-3 to TRBJ1-1; the D gene is possibly TRBD1 (5 bases). The receptor comes from a human donor who had recovered from COVID-19. The CDR3 DNA is TGTGCCATCCTGCCGGCGGGGGGGATGAACACTGAAGCTTTCTTT. As protein: CAILPAGGMNTEAFF.